This T cell receptor beta chain was captured in a study of blood T cell repertoires in COVID-19. Study overall: Sites across the United States, Italy and Spain contributed samples from acute and convalescent COVID-19. T cells, B-cell-depleted T cells, or PBMCs supplied cDNA or gDNA.

Source study methods: Scientists estimated how many nucleated cells there were by amplifying reference gene primers. Repertoires were generated with immunoSEQ multiplex PCR, while TCRdb's copy carries only in-frame clones and drops some. The DNA was the basis for D and trimming; V, J and clone size are from that table. The sample shows about 220,000 clones, about 82% of them seen only once. CDR3 length equals 15 residues. Between the trimmed V and J ends, which lost 0 bases and 1 base, there was a span of 8 bases. CDR1 MNHEY and CDR2 SVGAGI come from the germline V gene. While infection was still active, Seattle patients were enrolled and then followed longitudinally.

Sequencing was carried out using peripheral blood. The source of this sequence is a woman in her 70s with COVID-19, enrolled during active disease. The chain has TRBV6-5 and TRBJ2-3, with D possibly matching TRBD1 (5 bases). The CDR3 region has the DNA TGTGCCAGCAGTTACTCGGGCAGGGGCACAGATACGCAGTATTTT. Amino acids: CASSYSGRGTDTQYF.